This section outlines one TCR beta chain sequence together with its context. Its antigen is currently not known. Per-base quality was not reported, and no clone a single base away is much larger than it. The data derive from a study of radiotherapy plus CTLA-4 blockade in lung cancer (dated by TCRdb to 2016 to 2018). As for the study more broadly: Among enrolled patients, around 18% had an objective response and 30% to 35% reached disease control.

Preparation of the library involved the immunoSEQ multiplex PCR assay. TCRdb mirrors the immuneACCESS table, restricted to in-frame sequences. Some clones are absent from its copies; in checked studies, under half trace to an unresolved V gene, and the reason for the others is unknown. Counted in this sample were about 87,000 clones; roughly 86% of them appeared once. Jointly, the top ten make up roughly 17% of the sample. The germline V gene encodes CDR1 SGHAT and CDR2 FQNNGV. Between the V and J ends, shortened by 0 bases and 4 bases respectively, the junction contains 13 bases. The CDR3 runs 15 residues from the cysteine to the phenylalanine. Solely the CDR3 DNA is kept, with 45 bases framed from the first base. General conclusions and limits of the study: TCR clones derived from tumors expanded in peripheral blood after treatment with radiotherapy and ipilimumab. Increased serum interferon-beta after radiation, together with early dynamic changes in blood T cell clones, were reported to be the strongest predictors of response.

In this study, focal radiation therapy paired with CTLA-4 blockade (ipilimumab) was tested in patients who had chemo-refractory metastatic non-small-cell lung cancer. The V gene is TRBV11-2 and the J gene is TRBJ2-7, with TRBD1 tentatively as D gene (5 bases match). The source was peripheral blood, collected from a patient treated with radiotherapy plus ipilimumab. This sequence was found in a human donor with non-small cell lung cancer that progressed on radiotherapy plus ipilimumab. The bases are TGTGCCAGCAGCTTAGATGGGGCTGTTACGTACGAGCAGTACTTC. It encodes CASSLDGAVTYEQYF. When the CDR3 is completed using the reference TRBV11-2 and TRBJ2-7 genes on either side, the full variable domain is EAGVAQSPRYKIIEKRQSVAFWCNPISGHATLYWYQQILGQGPKLLIQFQNNGVVDDSQLPKDRFSAERLKGVDSTLKIQPAKLEDSAVYLCASSLDGAVTYEQYFGPGTRLTVT.